The 23 T cell receptor beta chains given below trace back to one sample, sequenced in a study of blood T cell repertoires in COVID-19 (dated by TCRdb to the early 2020s). Library method: the immunoSEQ multiplex PCR assay. Sourced from immuneACCESS, this table was stored by TCRdb with only in-frame sequences that have V and J called. A share of the clones is absent; for the studies checked, an unresolved V gene accounts for under half, and the remainder has no known explanation. The sample table records over 100,000 clones; 81% of these occur just once. The ten most abundant clones make up almost 8.5% of the sample. The sequenced sample consisted of peripheral blood. The source of these receptors is a woman aged 55-75 years with active or convalescent COVID-19.

The V gene is TRBV5-8, the J gene TRBJ1-2; the D gene is possibly TRBD1 (5 bases). There are 11 residues in the CDR3. V was shortened by 1 base and J by 12 bases, with 10 bases between the two germline ends. Germline CDR1 reads SGHTS; CDR2 reads YDEGEE. The CDR3 here is CASSLRQGNTF. As DNA, the CDR3 is TGTGCCAGCAGCTTGAGGCAGGGTAACACCTTC.

This chain uses TRBV7-2 with TRBJ2-7, with a possible D match to TRBD2 (6 bases). The CDR3 totals 13 residues. Looked up from germline, CDR1 is SGHTA and CDR2 is FQGNSA. V lost 7 bases to trimming and J lost 5 bases, with 15 bases between them. CDR3 coding DNA: TGTGCCAGCACCAACTTTCGCGGGAACGAGCAGTACTTC. Protein product: CASTNFRGNEQYF.

This clone was counted a single time. The rearrangement joins TRBV27 to TRBJ1-2, with TRBD1 as a possible D gene (6 bases). The CDR3 length is 13 residues. Germline V lookup: CDR1 MNHEY, CDR2 SMNVEV (reference sequence). Trimming took off 6 bases at V and 5 bases at J, with 13 bases between the two ends. The CDR3 sequence: CASRPQGRYGYTF. DNA of the CDR3: TGTGCCAGCAGGCCTCAGGGGAGATATGGCTACACCTTC.

V gene TRBV5-5 combines with J gene TRBJ2-2, with a tentative D call TRBD1 (6 bases). The CDR3 covers 14 residues. V was shortened by 4 bases and J by 3 bases, with 10 bases between the two germline ends. The germline CDR1 and CDR2 sequences are SGHKS and YYEKEE (reference sequence). The CDR3 protein is CASSHPGDTGELFF. CDR3 bases: TGTGCCAGCAGCCACCCAGGGGACACCGGGGAGCTGTTTTTT.

The table lists this clone with many counts. The V gene is TRBV21-1, the J gene TRBJ1-2; TRBD1 was called by the table and not checked on the DNA. TRBV21-1 corresponds to a pseudogene. The CDR3 totals 13 residues. CDR3: CASFPPQGVGYTF. CDR3 DNA: TGTGCCAGCTTTCCCCCCCAGGGGGTCGGCTACACCTTC.

The genes are TRBV10-2 and TRBJ2-5; 10 positions agree with TRBD2. The CDR3 covers 13 residues. Germline CDR1 is WSHSY and CDR2 is SAAADI. V was clipped by 4 bases and J by 7 bases; unmatched bases: 3. The CDR3 nucleotides read TGCGCCAGCAGTGCCCCTAGCGGGGGGACCCAGTACTTC. Translation gives CASSAPSGGTQYF.

V gene TRBV7-9 combines with J gene TRBJ2-3; D remains ambiguous. Per germline, CDR1 SEHNR and CDR2 FQNEAQ (reference sequence). V was shortened by 4 bases and J by 4 bases, with 15 bases between the two germline ends. The CDR3 has 15 amino acids. CDR3 protein: CASSSQTGGADTQYF. The CDR3 DNA is TGTGCCAGCAGCTCGCAGACGGGTGGCGCAGATACGCAGTATTTT.

In its sample, this clone was seen a few times. The rearrangement links TRBV27 to TRBJ2-7, with 7 bases identical to TRBD1. The V and J ends lost 5 bases and 2 bases, in that order; junction bases with no gene match: 3. Germline CDR1 MNHEY, CDR2 SMNVEV (reference sequence). CDR3 length equals 13 residues. CDR3 residues: CASSQGQPYEQYF. The CDR3 DNA reads TGTGCCAGCAGTCAGGGACAGCCCTACGAGCAGTACTTC.

This clone was counted a few times. This chain connects TRBV28 to TRBJ1-1; D is ambiguous. This CDR3 spans 15 amino acids. Germline V gene sequence: CDR1 MDHEN, CDR2 SYDVKM. V lost 2 bases and J lost 3, with 13 bases in between. The CDR3 region is CASSLPLAGHTEAFF. CDR3 DNA sequence: TGTGCCAGCAGTTTACCGCTTGCGGGCCACACTGAAGCTTTCTTT.

The J gene is TRBJ1-1, the V gene TRBV10-3; 7 positions agree with TRBD1. This CDR3 region has 16 residues. CDR1 is ENHRY and CDR2 is SYGVKD in the germline V gene. Trimming cost V 4 bases and J 7 bases; bases outside gene matches: 15. CDR3 sequence: CAISGLQGFGESEAFF. As DNA, the CDR3 is TGTGCCATCAGTGGGTTACAGGGGTTCGGTGAAAGTGAAGCTTTCTTT.

This clone was detected only a few times. The CDR3 protein is CASSADRLNTEAFF. The CDR3 DNA reads as TGTGCCAGCAGTGCCGACAGACTGAACACTGAAGCTTTCTTT. This chain connects TRBV2 to TRBJ1-1, with D possibly TRBD1 on 5 matching bases. Germline loops: CDR1 SNHLY, CDR2 FYNNEI. V was pared by 4 bases and J by 0 bases, with 9 bases between. The CDR3 has 14 amino acids.

V gene TRBV6-6 combines with J gene TRBJ1-3, with TRBD1 matching 7 bases. This CDR3 has 13 amino acids. The germline V gene encodes CDR1 MNHNY and CDR2 SVGAGI (reference sequence). V trimming: 6 bases; J trimming: 3 bases; junction bases outside the gene matches: 2. The CDR3 nucleotides read TGTGCCAGCAGGGGGACAGTTGGAAACACCATATATTTT. It encodes CASRGTVGNTIYF.

The chain carries TRBV19 and TRBJ1-4; D call uncertain. Germline CDR1 LNHDA, CDR2 SQIVND (reference sequence). Trimming left V 3 bases short and J 0 bases short, with 14 bases between. This CDR3 has 17 amino acids. For the CDR3, the DNA is TGTGCCAGTAGTATGGGCAGGAGGGAGGCAACTAATGAAAAACTGTTTTTT. It specifies CASSMGRREATNEKLFF.

This clone was recorded once. The gene calls are TRBV5-4 and TRBJ1-4, with 7 nucleotides matching TRBD1. There are 18 residues in the CDR3. The germline V gene has CDR1 SGHNT and CDR2 YYREEE (reference sequence). The V gene end was trimmed by 2 bases and the J gene end by 8 bases; junction bases not matched to a gene: 18. The DNA for the CDR3 is TGTGCCAGCAGCTTTGGGTTCAGACAGGGCGAAGGTGGGGAAAAACTGTTTTTT. Protein: CASSFGFRQGEGGEKLFF. Combining the CDR3 with reference TRBV5-4 and TRBJ1-4 gives the whole variable domain ETGVTQSPTHLIKTRGQQVTLRCSSQSGHNTVSWYQQALGQGPQFIFQYYREEENGRGNFPPRFSGLQFPNYSSELNVNALELDDSALYLCASSFGFRQGEGGEKLFFGSGTQLSVL.

This clone showed up just a few times. This chain uses TRBV19 with TRBJ2-1; TRBD2 aligns across 10 bases. Losses at the gene ends were 3 bases for V and 4 bases for J; bases not matched to a gene: 3. Germline V CDR1 and CDR2: LNHDA, SQIVND (reference sequence). The length of the CDR3 is 15 residues. The CDR3 DNA is TGTGCCAGTAGTATGGGACTAGCGCTTTACAATGAGCAGTTCTTC. Its translation: CASSMGLALYNEQFF.

This chain joins TRBV25-1 and TRBJ2-2, with 9 bases fitting TRBD1. The V and J ends lost 5 bases and 6 bases, in that order; junction bases with no gene match: 4. This CDR3 has 14 amino acids. Germline loops: CDR1 MGHDK, CDR2 SYGVNS. This chain's CDR3 is CASSSTGGAGELFF. In DNA form, the CDR3 reads TGTGCCAGCAGTTCGACAGGGGGAGCCGGGGAGCTGTTTTTT.

This chain connects TRBV28 to TRBJ2-7, with 10 nucleotides matching TRBD1. From germline, CDR1 is MDHEN and CDR2 SYDVKM. With 2 bases clipped from V and 1 base from J, the junction kept 5 bases outside the gene matches. The CDR3 sequence is 16 residues long. This CDR3 reads CASSLALGQGSYEQYF. The CDR3 coding sequence is TGTGCCAGCAGTTTAGCCTTGGGACAGGGGTCCTACGAGCAGTACTTC.

In nucleotides, the CDR3 is TGTGCCAGCAGCTTGGCGGCGGCTATAGCCAAAAACATTCAGTACTTC. Residues: CASSLAAAIAKNIQYF. The V call is TRBV5-6, the J call TRBJ2-4; no firm D call. The CDR3 has 16 residues. Per the germline V gene, CDR1 is SGHDT and CDR2 is YYEEEE. Deletions cut 0 bases from V and 0 bases from J, with 10 bases between.

The rearrangement uses TRBV5-1 and TRBJ1-3; D unresolved. The CDR3 has 15 amino acids. Germline V gene lookup returns CDR1 SGHRS and CDR2 YFSETQ. Between the trimmed V and J ends, which lost 4 bases and 0 bases, there was a span of 11 bases. CDR3 nucleotide sequence: TGCGCCAGCAGCCCCATCGGGAGCTCTGGAAACACCATATATTTT. As protein: CASSPIGSSGNTIYF.

The V gene is TRBV2, the J gene TRBJ1-6, with D unclear. The CDR3 is 11 residues long. V was cut by 11 bases and J by 15 bases, with 17 bases left in between. Germline V lookup: CDR1 SNHLY, CDR2 FYNNEI. For the CDR3, the DNA is TGTGCCGGCGGGTACCTAAACGACCTCCACTTT. It encodes CAGGYLNDLHF.

The chain links TRBV7-9 to TRBJ2-3, with a possible D match to TRBD2 (5 bases). V lost 4 bases to trimming and J lost 5 bases, with 19 bases between them. The germline CDR1 and CDR2 sequences are SEHNR and FQNEAQ (reference sequence). The CDR3 covers 16 residues. The CDR3 nucleotides read TGTGCCAGCAGCTCTACCACAGCGGCCATGGGAGATACGCAGTATTTT. Amino acids: CASSSTTAAMGDTQYF. The full variable domain, rest sourced from reference TRBV7-9 and TRBJ2-3, is DTGVSQNPRHKITKRGQNVTFRCDPISEHNRLYWYRQTLGQGPEFLTYFQNEAQLEKSRLLSDRFSAERPKGSFSTLEIQRTEQGDSAMYLCASSSTTAAMGDTQYFGPGTRLTVL.

The V call is TRBV11-2, the J call TRBJ2-1, with D maybe TRBD2 (6 bases). Trimming took off 8 bases at V and 6 bases at J, with 20 bases between the two ends. The length of the CDR3 is 15 residues. Germline CDR1 is SGHAT and CDR2 is FQNNGV. The CDR3 DNA follows: TGTGCCAGCGGAAGAAGGGACTCCACCGCCAATGAGCAGTTCTTC. Its translation: CASGRRDSTANEQFF.

The genes are TRBV2 and TRBJ1-5; D not certain. The CDR3 has 15 amino acids. Trimming took off 7 bases at V and 9 bases at J, with 22 bases between the two ends. CDR1 and CDR2 (germline): SNHLY, FYNNEI. The CDR3 reads CASKKETDVLRPQHF. The CDR3 nucleotides are TGTGCCAGCAAGAAGGAGACCGACGTTTTGAGGCCCCAGCATTTT. Looking up the rest from reference TRBV2 and TRBJ1-5 gives the full variable domain: EPEVTQTPSHQVTQMGQEVILRCVPISNHLYFYWYRQILGQKVEFLVSFYNNEISEKSEIFDDQFSVERPDGSNFTLKIRSTKLEDSAMYFCASKKETDVLRPQHFGDGTRLSIL.